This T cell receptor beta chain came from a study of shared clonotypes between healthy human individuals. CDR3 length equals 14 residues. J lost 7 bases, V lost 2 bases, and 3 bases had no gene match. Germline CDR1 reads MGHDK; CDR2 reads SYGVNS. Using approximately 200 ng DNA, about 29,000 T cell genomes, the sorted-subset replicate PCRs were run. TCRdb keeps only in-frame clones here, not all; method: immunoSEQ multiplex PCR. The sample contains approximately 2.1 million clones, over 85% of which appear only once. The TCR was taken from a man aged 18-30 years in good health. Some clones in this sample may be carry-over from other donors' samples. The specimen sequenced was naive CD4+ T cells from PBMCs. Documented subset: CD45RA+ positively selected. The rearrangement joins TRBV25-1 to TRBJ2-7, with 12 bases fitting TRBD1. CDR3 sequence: CASSEGTGGLEQYF. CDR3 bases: TGTGCCAGCAGTGAAGGGACAGGGGGCTTGGAGCAGTACTTC.